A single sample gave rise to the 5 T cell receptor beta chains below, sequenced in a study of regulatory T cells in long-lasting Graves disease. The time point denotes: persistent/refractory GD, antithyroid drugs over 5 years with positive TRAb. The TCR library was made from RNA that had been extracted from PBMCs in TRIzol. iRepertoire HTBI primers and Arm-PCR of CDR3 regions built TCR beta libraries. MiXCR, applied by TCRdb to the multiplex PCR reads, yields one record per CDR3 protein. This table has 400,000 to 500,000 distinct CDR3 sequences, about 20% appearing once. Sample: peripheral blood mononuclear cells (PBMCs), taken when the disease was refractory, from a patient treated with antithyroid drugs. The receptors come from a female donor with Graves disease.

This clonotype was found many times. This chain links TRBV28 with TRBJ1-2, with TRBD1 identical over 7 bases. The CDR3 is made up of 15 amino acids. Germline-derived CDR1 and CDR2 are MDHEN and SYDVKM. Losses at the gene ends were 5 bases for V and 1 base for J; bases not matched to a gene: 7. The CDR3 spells CASSPSTGRNYGYTF. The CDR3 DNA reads TGTGCCAGCAGTCCGTCGACAGGGCGTAACTATGGCTACACCTTC.

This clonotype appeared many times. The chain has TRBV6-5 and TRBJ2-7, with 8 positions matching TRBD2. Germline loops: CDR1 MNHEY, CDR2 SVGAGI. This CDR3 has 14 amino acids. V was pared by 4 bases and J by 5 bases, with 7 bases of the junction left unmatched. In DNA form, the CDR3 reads TGTGCCAGCAGTTCCTTAGCGGGAAGCGACGAGCAGTACTTC. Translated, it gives CASSSLAGSDEQYF.

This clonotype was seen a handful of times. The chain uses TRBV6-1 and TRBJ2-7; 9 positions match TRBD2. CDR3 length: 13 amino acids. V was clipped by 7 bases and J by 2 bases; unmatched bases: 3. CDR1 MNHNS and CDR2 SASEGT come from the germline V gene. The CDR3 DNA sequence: TGTGCCAGCAACCAGCGGGAGGCCTACGAGCAGTACTTC. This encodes CASNQREAYEQYF.

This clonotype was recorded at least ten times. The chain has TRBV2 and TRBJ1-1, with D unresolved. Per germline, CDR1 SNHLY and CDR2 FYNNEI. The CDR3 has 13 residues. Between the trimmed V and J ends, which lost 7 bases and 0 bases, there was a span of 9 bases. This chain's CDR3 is CASIASMNTEAFF. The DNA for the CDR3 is TGTGCCAGCATTGCCAGCATGAACACTGAAGCTTTCTTT.

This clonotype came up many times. CDR3 region: CASSYGTGGTGELFF. The CDR3 DNA reads TGTGCCAGCAGTTACGGGACAGGGGGCACCGGGGAGCTGTTTTTT. The rearrangement joins TRBV6-5 to TRBJ2-2; 11 positions agree with TRBD1. V lost 2 bases to trimming and J lost 4 bases; unmatched junction nucleotides: 0. CDR1 is MNHEY and CDR2 is SVGAGI in the germline V gene. The CDR3 is made up of 15 amino acids.